The following is a T cell receptor beta chain sequence with its context. One entry per CDR3 protein, called by TCRdb with MiXCR from the PCR reads. Of some 14,000 distinct CDR3 sequences listed, over 65% are singletons. This entry comes from a study of vaccination and CD4 T cells after COVID-19. Trimming cost V 6 bases and J 0 bases; bases outside gene matches: 10. This CDR3 is built from 16 residues. Germline CDR1 is SQVTM and CDR2 is ANQGSEA. This clonotype was obtained from a human donor who had recovered from COVID-19. The sample here was CD4+ T cells from blood, taken after SARS-CoV-2 vaccination. This chain uses TRBV29-1 with TRBJ1-4, with TRBD1 matching over 7 bases. The CDR3 is CSVVLTTGPTNEKLFF. In DNA, the CDR3 is TGCAGCGTAGTCCTGACGACAGGGCCAACTAATGAAAAACTGTTTTTT. Full variable domain (outside the CDR3, taken from reference TRBV29-1 and TRBJ1-4): SAVISQKPSRDICQRGTSLTIQCQVDSQVTMMFWYRQQPGQSLTLIATANQGSEATYESGFVIDKFPISRPNLTFSTLTVSNMSPEDSSIYLCSVVLTTGPTNEKLFFGSGTQLSVL.